The 18 T cell receptor beta chains below were found in one sample sequenced in a study of blood T cell repertoires in COVID-19. The table came from immunoSEQ multiplex PCR; TCRdb's copy has only in-frame clones and leaves some out. The sample carries 410,000 or so clones, 89% recorded once. Material: peripheral blood. These TCRs come from a woman in her thirties or forties with COVID-19, enrolled during active disease.

This clone was observed once. CDR3 region: CASSLDSTYEQYF. CDR3 nucleotide sequence: TGTGCCAGCAGCCTGGACAGCACCTACGAGCAGTACTTC. This sequence joins TRBV7-2 and TRBJ2-7; D may be TRBD1 (6 bases). The V gene's germline CDR1 is SGHTA and CDR2 FQGNSA. The CDR3 has 13 amino acids. Trimming cost V 5 bases and J 2 bases, with 10 bases left between them.

The V gene is TRBV30, the J gene TRBJ1-4; possible D gene TRBD1, 5 bases. The CDR3 is 15 residues long. V lost 3 bases to trimming and J lost 2 bases, with 13 bases between them. CDR1 GTSNPN and CDR2 SVGIG come from the germline V gene (reference sequence). The CDR3 DNA reads TGTGCCTGGAGCCCCGGGGCGGGGACTAATGAAAAACTGTTTTTT. It is translated as CAWSPGAGTNEKLFF.

The chain joins TRBV11-2 to TRBJ1-2, with TRBD1 as a possible D gene (5 bases). The V end lost 11 bases, the J end lost 3 bases, and 13 bases lay between the germline ends. The CDR3 runs to 12 residues. In germline, CDR1 is SGHAT, CDR2 FQNNGV. This chain's CDR3 is CALTGRDYGYTF. CDR3 bases: TGTGCCCTAACCGGCAGGGACTATGGCTACACCTTC.

This clone was seen a few times. The chain combines TRBV19 with TRBJ2-2; 12 nucleotides align to TRBD2. After removal of 7 bases from V and 2 bases from J, the junction contained 8 bases not matched to a gene. This CDR3 is built from 17 residues. Germline CDR1 reads LNHDA; CDR2 reads SQIVND (reference sequence). The chain's CDR3 is CASNLLAGGLNTGELFF. The CDR3 DNA follows: TGTGCCAGTAATTTACTAGCGGGGGGTTTAAACACCGGGGAGCTGTTTTTT.

This clone was recorded only once. V gene TRBV10-3 combines with J gene TRBJ2-3; TRBD2 matches 12 bases. The germline V gene has CDR1 ENHRY and CDR2 SYGVKD. This CDR3 has 16 amino acids. With 5 bases clipped from V and 0 bases from J, the junction kept 3 bases outside the gene matches. In DNA form, the CDR3 reads TGTGCCATCAGTCCCGGACTAGCGGGGAGCACAGATACGCAGTATTTT. It translates to CAISPGLAGSTDTQYF.

This rearrangement joins TRBV6-2 or TRBV6-3 to TRBJ2-1; the match to TRBD2 covers 15 bases. Germline CDR1 and CDR2: MNHEY and SVGEGT. The CDR3 has 17 amino acids. Trimming took 6 bases from V and 6 from J; bases not matched to a gene: 9. This chain's CDR3 is CASSPGTSGRLVNEQFF. Written as DNA, the CDR3 is TGTGCCAGCAGCCCAGGGACTAGCGGGAGGCTGGTCAATGAGCAGTTCTTC.

The chain has TRBV6-5 and TRBJ1-3; a weak D match, TRBD1 (6 bases). The CDR3 contains 14 residues. Germline CDR1 reads MNHEY; CDR2 reads SVGAGI. V lost 5 bases, J lost 6 bases, and 14 bases lay in between. The DNA for the CDR3 is TGTGCCAGCAGTCCCGACAGGACTGCAAACACCATATATTTT. This codes for CASSPDRTANTIYF.

This clone was seen repeatedly, ten times or more. Different DNA sequences within this sample yield the same CDR3. This chain joins TRBV3-1 (or the pseudogene TRBV3-2) and TRBJ2-7, with 8 bases aligning to TRBD1. CDR1 and CDR2 from the germline V gene are LGHDT and YNNKEL (reference sequence). This CDR3 spans 13 amino acids. V lost 4 bases and J lost 2; bases outside the gene matches: 1. CDR3 DNA: TGTGCCAGCAGCCGGACAGGGACCTACGAGCAGTACTTC. Residues: CASSRTGTYEQYF.

The chain has TRBV6-2 or TRBV6-3 and TRBJ2-4; 10 bases are shared with TRBD1. This CDR3 region has 16 residues. Germline assignment: CDR1 MNHEY and CDR2 SVGEGT. Trimming removed 2 bases from V and 10 bases from J; junction bases left unmatched: 11. This chain's CDR3 is CASSYAKDRGNYIQYF. CDR3 nucleotides: TGTGCCAGCAGTTACGCTAAGGACAGGGGGAACTATATTCAGTACTTC.

This chain joins TRBV7-2 and TRBJ2-1, with D tentatively TRBD1 (5 bases). V lost 5 bases and J lost 6, with 14 bases in between. Looked up from germline, CDR1 is SGHTA and CDR2 is FQGNSA. The CDR3 covers 14 residues. This chain's CDR3 is CASSPSRVINEQFF. Here the CDR3 DNA reads TGTGCCAGCAGCCCCTCCAGGGTGATCAATGAGCAGTTCTTC.

The chain is built from TRBV6-5 and TRBJ1-2; 8 positions agree with TRBD1. CDR1 is MNHEY, CDR2 SVGAGI, per germline. The CDR3 has 13 residues. The junction had 3 bases not matched to a gene; V was cut back by 5 bases and J by 4 bases. In nucleotides, the CDR3 is TGTGCCAGCAGTCTGACAGGGGTCTATGGCTACACCTTC. It codes for CASSLTGVYGYTF.

This chain joins TRBV7-3 and TRBJ1-2; TRBD1 aligns across 8 bases. Trimming cost V 8 bases and J 0 bases; bases outside gene matches: 8. CDR3 length equals 15 residues. Per germline, CDR1 SGHTA and CDR2 FQGTGA. The CDR3 region has the DNA TGTGCCAGCGGGACAGGCCCTAACTCTAACTATGGCTACACCTTC. Translation gives CASGTGPNSNYGYTF.

The rearrangement joins TRBV7-9 to TRBJ1-5; D is undetermined. V lost 5 bases and J lost 4, with 6 bases in between. This CDR3 contains 12 residues. Germline-derived CDR1 and CDR2 are SEHNR and FQNEAQ (reference sequence). This CDR3 is CASSPLNQPQHF. Written as DNA, the CDR3 is TGTGCCAGCAGCCCCCTAAATCAGCCCCAGCATTTT.

In this sample, this clone turned up once. The gene calls are TRBV6-6 and TRBJ2-3; D possibly corresponds to TRBD1 (5 bases). The CDR3 loop spans 16 amino acids. The germline V gene has CDR1 MNHNY and CDR2 SVGAGI (reference sequence). V lost 5 bases to trimming and J lost 3 bases, with 18 bases between them. The CDR3: CASSLTTFPGTDTQYF. CDR3 in DNA: TGTGCCAGCAGTCTGACGACCTTTCCAGGGACAGATACGCAGTATTTT.

This chain uses TRBV5-4 with TRBJ1-4; possibly TRBD1 for D (5 bases). The V end was cut by 2 bases, the J end by 5 bases, with 13 bases between. CDR1 is SGHNT and CDR2 is YYREEE in the germline V gene (reference sequence). CDR3 length: 15 residues. In DNA form, the CDR3 reads TGTGCCAGCAGCTTCCAGGGCCTACGGAATGAAAAACTGTTTTTT. Protein sequence: CASSFQGLRNEKLFF.

This clone was picked up one time. The chain links TRBV4-2 to TRBJ2-7; 7 nucleotides match TRBD1. Trimming took 1 base from V and 2 from J; bases not matched to a gene: 5. Germline CDR1 LGHNA, CDR2 YNFKEQ. The CDR3 consists of 15 residues. For the CDR3, the DNA is TGTGCCAGCAGCCAAGCCCGGGACAGTCCCTACGAGCAGTACTTC. Protein sequence: CASSQARDSPYEQYF.

V is TRBV5-8 and J is TRBJ1-2; D unclear. Germline CDR1 is SGHTS and CDR2 is YDEGEE. This CDR3 contains 12 residues. Trimming took off 5 bases at V and 7 bases at J, with 12 bases between the two ends. CDR3 loop: CASRRGGFGYTF. CDR3 sequence (DNA): TGTGCCAGCAGAAGAGGAGGTTTTGGCTACACCTTC.

For the CDR3, the DNA is TGTGCCAGCAGTTCACCCCTCCTAGCGGGGTCCTACGAGCAGTACTTC. Its translation is CASSSPLLAGSYEQYF. The genes are TRBV6-2 or TRBV6-3 and TRBJ2-7; 9 bases map to TRBD2. The CDR3 totals 16 residues. V was clipped by 4 bases and J by 1 base; unmatched bases: 8. CDR1 and CDR2 (germline): MNHEY, SVGEGT.